Below are 22 T cell receptor beta chains sequenced from a single sample in a study of a mutant IDH1 vaccine in newly diagnosed glioma. Indicated time point: week 35, safety follow-up. Topical imiquimod accompanied each vaccine dose, which consisted of 300 ug of mutant IDH1 20-mer peptide. Assay used: immunoSEQ multiplex PCR; TCRdb lists only in-frame clones, some missing. The sample consists of 45,000 to 60,000 clones, 88% of them appearing once. Their antigens are not known. The starting material was PBMCs, obtained from a glioma patient whose treatment included an IDH1 peptide vaccine. The receptors were gathered from a woman aged 40-49 years with glioma.

The chain has TRBV18 and TRBJ2-1, with 8 nucleotides matching TRBD1. Germline V gives CDR1 KGHSH, CDR2 LQKENI. The V segment lost 3 bases and the J segment 0 bases; nucleotides outside the gene matches: 1. The CDR3 spans 15 residues. CDR3 loop: CASSPGQASYNEQFF. For the CDR3, the DNA is TGTGCCAGCTCACCGGGACAGGCCTCCTACAATGAGCAGTTCTTC.

This clone has just one count. J is TRBJ2-2 and V is TRBV5-1, with D perhaps TRBD1 (6 bases). The CDR3 length is 15 residues. V lost 4 bases and J lost 5, with 15 bases in between. Germline CDR1 SGHRS, CDR2 YFSETQ. The DNA for the CDR3 is TGCGCCAGCAGCCCCGCGGCAGGGGAAACCGGGGAGCTGTTTTTT. It specifies CASSPAAGETGELFF.

This chain joins TRBV19 and TRBJ1-1; unclear D gene. Trimming took 8 bases from V and 0 from J, leaving 10 bases between them. Germline V gene data show CDR1 as LNHDA and CDR2 as SQIVND (reference sequence). The CDR3 has 13 residues. The CDR3 loop reads CASVERMNTEAFF. CDR3 bases: TGTGCCAGTGTGGAACGGATGAACACTGAAGCTTTCTTT.

The chain's CDR3 is CASSLHGPNEKLFF. In nucleotides, the CDR3 is TGTGCCAGCAGCTTACACGGGCCCAATGAAAAACTGTTTTTT. This chain links TRBV7-2 with TRBJ1-4; no clear D gene. Germline CDR1 is SGHTA and CDR2 is FQGNSA. The length of the CDR3 is 14 residues. Trimming stripped 2 bases from V and 5 bases from J, with 9 bases between.

The chain uses TRBV6-6 and TRBJ1-2, with D possibly being TRBD1 (5 bases). V was cut by 9 bases and J by 4 bases, with 18 bases left in between. Germline V gene sequence: CDR1 MNHNY, CDR2 SVGAGI (reference sequence). The CDR3 is 14 residues long. The DNA for the CDR3 is TGTGCCAGTTTTAAAAGCGGGGCCCTCTATGGCTACACCTTC. This encodes CASFKSGALYGYTF.

This clone has more than one count but fewer than ten. The chain employs TRBV6-1 and TRBJ1-1; D is possibly TRBD1 (6 bases). Trimming shortened V by 2 bases and J by 1 base, and 11 bases separated the two germline ends. Germline V CDR1 and CDR2: MNHNS, SASEGT. The CDR3 covers 15 residues. CDR3 sequence: CASSEWRGRNTEAFF. CDR3 DNA sequence: TGTGCCAGCAGTGAATGGCGGGGGCGGAACACTGAAGCTTTCTTT.

J is TRBJ1-5 and V is TRBV7-2; the D is unclear. In germline, CDR1 is SGHTA, CDR2 FQGNSA. This CDR3 spans 15 amino acids. Trimming removed 5 bases from V and 0 bases from J, with 11 bases in between. In DNA form, the CDR3 reads TGTGCCAGCAGCCCCCCTAGATATAGCAATCAGCCCCAGCATTTT. Protein sequence: CASSPPRYSNQPQHF.

This clone was seen only once. CDR3 sequence: CASSRQGNTEAFF. As DNA, the CDR3 is TGTGCCAGCAGCCGTCAGGGGAACACTGAAGCTTTCTTT. The chain combines TRBV7-2 with TRBJ1-1, with TRBD1 as a possible D gene (5 bases). The length of the CDR3 is 13 residues. V was cut by 5 bases and J by 1 base, with 8 bases left in between. In germline, CDR1 is SGHTA, CDR2 FQGNSA. The entire variable domain, with the rest obtained from reference TRBV7-2 and TRBJ1-1, is as follows: GAGVSQSPSNKVTEKGKDVELRCDPISGHTALYWYRQSLGQGLEFLIYFQGNSAPDKSGLPSDRFSAERTGGSVSTLTIQRTQQEDSAVYLCASSRQGNTEAFFGQGTRLTVV.

The chain joins TRBV27 to TRBJ1-2, with D maybe TRBD1 (5 bases). The V gene's germline CDR1 is MNHEY and CDR2 SMNVEV (reference sequence). With 5 bases removed from V and 3 bases from J, the gap between germline ends came to 13 bases. There are 14 residues in the CDR3. CDR3 nucleotide sequence: TGTGCCAGCAGTCCCACGGGGGACTACTATGGCTACACCTTC. Protein sequence: CASSPTGDYYGYTF.

This clone is a singleton in its sample. The V and J genes are TRBV19 and TRBJ2-2; no clear D. CDR3 length: 15 amino acids. V shed 7 bases and J shed 1 base, with 13 bases lying between them. The germline CDR1 and CDR2 sequences are LNHDA and SQIVND (reference sequence). CDR3 nucleotides: TGTGCCAGTATGCGTTCCCAACTGAACACCGGGGAGCTGTTTTTT. This gives the protein CASMRSQLNTGELFF.

This chain connects TRBV27 to TRBJ1-2, with D unresolved. CDR1 is MNHEY and CDR2 is SMNVEV in the germline V gene (reference sequence). With 1 base removed from V and 0 bases from J, the gap between germline ends came to 9 bases. The CDR3 totals 15 residues. The CDR3 is CASSLYGSANYGYTF. In DNA form, the CDR3 reads TGTGCCAGCAGTTTATACGGGTCCGCTAACTATGGCTACACCTTC.

The chain employs TRBV25-1 and TRBJ1-1, with no clear D. CDR1 and CDR2 (germline): MGHDK, SYGVNS. V lost 3 bases, J lost 4 bases, and 9 bases lay in between. The CDR3 has 13 residues. The CDR3 region is CASSDRRATEAFF. For the CDR3, the DNA is TGTGCCAGCAGTGATAGGAGGGCCACTGAAGCTTTCTTT. Combining the CDR3 with reference TRBV25-1 and TRBJ1-1 gives the whole variable domain EADIYQTPRYLVIGTGKKITLECSQTMGHDKMYWYQQDPGMELHLIHYSYGVNSTEKGDLSSESTVSRIRTEHFPLTLESARPSHTSQYLCASSDRRATEAFFGQGTRLTVV.

The gene calls are TRBV5-1 and TRBJ1-1; the D gene is possibly TRBD1 (5 bases). The CDR3 covers 14 residues. V lost 4 bases to trimming and J lost 1 base, with 11 bases between them. Germline V gene sequence: CDR1 SGHRS, CDR2 YFSETQ. The DNA of the CDR3 is TGCGCCAGCAGCCCGACCACAGGGAACACTGAAGCTTTCTTT. Translated: CASSPTTGNTEAFF.

This clone has just one count. The chain combines TRBV15 with TRBJ1-5, with D perhaps matching TRBD1 (6 bases). This CDR3 region has 16 residues. Trimming cost V 0 bases and J 2 bases, with 11 bases left between them. Germline-derived CDR1 and CDR2 are LNHNV and YYDKDF (reference sequence). CDR3 protein: CATSRDLQGGNQPQHF. CDR3 nucleotides: TGTGCCACCAGCAGAGATCTACAGGGCGGCAATCAGCCCCAGCATTTT.

This chain links TRBV6-5 with TRBJ1-1; 8 nucleotides line up with TRBD1. This CDR3 contains 14 residues. Trimming cost V 2 bases and J 10 bases; bases outside gene matches: 9. Germline CDR1 and CDR2: MNHEY and SVGAGI. CDR3 nucleotide sequence: TGTGCCAGCAGTTACAATGGACAGGGAGAAGCAGCTTTCTTT. Translating it yields CASSYNGQGEAAFF.

This chain joins TRBV7-6 and TRBJ2-7, with TRBD1 matching 7 bases. In germline, CDR1 is SGHVS, CDR2 FNYEAQ. With 5 bases clipped from V and 3 bases from J, the junction kept 10 bases outside the gene matches. The CDR3 is made up of 15 amino acids. The CDR3 DNA reads TGTGCCAGCAGCCTGAGACAGGGCCCCTACTACGAGCAGTACTTC. As protein: CASSLRQGPYYEQYF.

V and J are TRBV27 and TRBJ2-1, with D hard to call. Germline V gene data show CDR1 as MNHEY and CDR2 as SMNVEV (reference sequence). The CDR3 is 14 amino acids. The germline V and J ends were trimmed by 3 bases and 10 bases, with 16 bases remaining between them. In nucleotides, the CDR3 is TGTGCCAGCAGTTTGACGTACAGTCTGGGGGAGCAGTTCTTC. This sequence encodes CASSLTYSLGEQFF.

This chain uses TRBV5-4 with TRBJ1-2, with unresolved D. The CDR3 length is 13 residues. Germline-derived CDR1 and CDR2 are SGHNT and YYREEE (reference sequence). V was cut by 4 bases and J by 5 bases, with 12 bases left in between. For the CDR3, the DNA is TGTGCCAGCAGCCCCGCCCTGGGTTATGGCTACACCTTC. Protein product: CASSPALGYGYTF.

This clone was seen only a few times. The genes are TRBV9 and TRBJ2-2, with 7 bases lining up with TRBD1. The CDR3 runs to 16 residues. CDR1 SGDLS and CDR2 YYNGEE come from the germline V gene. The trim removed 3 bases at V and 2 bases at J, leaving 7 bases unmatched. The CDR3 reads CASSEGALSNTGELFF. The CDR3 DNA follows: TGTGCCAGCAGCGAGGGGGCCCTAAGCAACACCGGGGAGCTGTTTTTT.

The chain combines TRBV19 with TRBJ1-6; the D gene is possibly TRBD1 (6 bases). V was shortened by 3 bases and J by 3 bases, with 15 bases between the two germline ends. This CDR3 comprises 17 residues. Germline loops: CDR1 LNHDA, CDR2 SQIVND (reference sequence). CDR3 region: CASSIRQDRNYNSPLHF. The DNA for the CDR3 is TGTGCCAGTAGTATCAGACAGGACCGAAACTATAATTCACCCCTCCACTTT.

The rearrangement joins TRBV4-1 to TRBJ2-7; D not resolved. The CDR3 spans 14 residues. The V gene's germline CDR1 is MGHRA and CDR2 YSYEKL. With 1 base removed from V and 5 bases from J, the gap between germline ends came to 12 bases. This CDR3 reads CASSQVDLPDEQYF. The DNA of the CDR3 is TGCGCCAGCAGCCAAGTGGACCTACCAGACGAGCAGTACTTC.

V gene TRBV5-1 combines with J gene TRBJ2-7, with 15 bases matching TRBD2. The CDR3 runs 16 residues. CDR1 and CDR2 (germline): SGHRS, YFSETQ. After removal of 5 bases from V and 6 bases from J, the junction contained 9 bases not matched to a gene. The CDR3 DNA sequence: TGCGCCAGCAGTCCGTCCAGGACTAGCGGGAGGGGCGAGCAGTACTTC. This gives the protein CASSPSRTSGRGEQYF.